The 21 T cell receptor beta chains below were found in one sample sequenced in a study of CD8 T cells in Susac syndrome. RNA, at roughly 0.5 to 1 ug, was reverse transcribed with random hexamers. TCRdb re-called the immunoSEQ multiplex PCR reads through MiXCR, storing one row per CDR3 protein. The sample records 150,000 to 200,000 distinct CDR3 sequences, 94% being singletons. Sequenced input: CD4+ T cells from PBMCs. These receptors all stem from a human donor with multiple sclerosis.

This chain uses TRBV4-3 with TRBJ2-3, with 10 bases matching TRBD2. With V trimmed by 4 bases and J by 1 base, 8 bases remained unmatched. Germline CDR1 reads LGHNA; CDR2 reads YSLEER. The CDR3 is 17 residues long. CDR3 bases: TGCGCCAGCAGCCTCCGCCCTCTAGCGGGAGGCACAGATACGCAGTATTTT. It specifies CASSLRPLAGGTDTQYF.

The chain recombines TRBV5-1 with TRBJ2-3; 8 bases align to TRBD2. The CDR3 extends over 15 amino acids. CDR1 SGHRS and CDR2 YFSETQ come from the germline V gene. The J segment lost 4 bases and the V segment lost 1 base, leaving 5 bases of the junction unmatched. The CDR3 DNA reads TGCGCCAGCAGCTTGTCGGGAGGGCCCTCAGATACGCAGTATTTT. Protein sequence: CASSLSGGPSDTQYF.

The rearrangement links TRBV3-1 to TRBJ2-2, with 7 nucleotides matching TRBD2. CDR1 and CDR2 from the germline V gene are LGHDT and YNNKEL (reference sequence). The CDR3 sequence is 15 residues long. Trimming cost V 4 bases and J 2 bases; bases outside gene matches: 4. The CDR3 spells CASSRERGNTGELFF. The CDR3 region has the DNA TGTGCCAGCAGCCGAGAGCGGGGTAACACCGGGGAGCTGTTTTTT.

This clonotype appeared once. The V call is TRBV5-6, the J call TRBJ2-5, with D tentatively TRBD2 (6 bases). V was clipped by 2 bases and J by 3 bases, with 8 bases between them. Per germline, CDR1 SGHDT and CDR2 YYEEEE. The CDR3 sequence is 13 residues long. The CDR3 sequence is CASSFWEEETQYF. The CDR3 nucleotides are TGTGCCAGCAGCTTCTGGGAGGAAGAGACCCAGTACTTC.

V gene TRBV3-1 combines with J gene TRBJ2-2; D is perhaps TRBD2 (5 bases). In germline, CDR1 is LGHDT, CDR2 YNNKEL (reference sequence). This CDR3 has 14 amino acids. Trimming stripped 6 bases from V and 7 bases from J, with 15 bases between. This CDR3 reads CASSRTGRGGELFF. The CDR3 coding sequence is TGTGCCAGCAGTCGAACGGGGAGAGGCGGGGAGCTGTTTTTT.

This chain joins TRBV5-1 and TRBJ2-7; tentatively, D is TRBD1 (5 bases). The CDR3 is 12 residues long. Germline values: CDR1 SGHRS, CDR2 YFSETQ. V lost 7 bases, J lost 6 bases, and 14 bases lay in between. The CDR3, as DNA: TGCGCCAGCTTCAGGGATCGAGGCGAGCAGTACTTC. Its translation is CASFRDRGEQYF. Variable domain in full (rest from reference TRBV5-1 and TRBJ2-7): KAGVTQTPRYLIKTRGQQVTLSCSPISGHRSVSWYQQTPGQGLQFLFEYFSETQRNKGNFPGRFSGRQFSNSRSEMNVSTLELGDSALYLCASFRDRGEQYFGPGTRLTVT.

This chain joins TRBV3-1 and TRBJ2-2, with D possibly being TRBD2 (5 bases). CDR3 length: 16 residues. Trimming left V 1 base short and J 4 bases short, with 13 bases between. From germline, CDR1 is LGHDT and CDR2 YNNKEL (reference sequence). The CDR3 protein is CASSQAGRGPTGELFF. The CDR3 bases are TGTGCCAGCAGCCAAGCGGGCCGGGGTCCCACCGGGGAGCTGTTTTTT.

V is TRBV7-9 and J is TRBJ2-1, with TRBD2 matching 7 bases. Germline V gives CDR1 SEHNR, CDR2 FQNEAQ (reference sequence). V was pared by 1 base and J by 9 bases, with 6 bases of the junction left unmatched. There are 14 residues in the CDR3. In DNA form, the CDR3 reads TGTGCCAGCAGCTTAGGGGGGGGGATGCTTGAGCAGTTCTTC. This codes for CASSLGGGMLEQFF.

The chain has TRBV20-1 and TRBJ1-3, with a weak D call TRBD1 (5 bases). This CDR3 has 14 amino acids. V was trimmed by 8 bases and J by 2 bases, leaving 16 bases between them. CDR1 DFQATT and CDR2 SNEGSKA come from the germline V gene (reference sequence). CDR3 coding DNA: TGCAGTTCCCATTCGCGGGGGGCTGGAAACACCATATATTTT. Translating it yields CSSHSRGAGNTIYF.

This CDR3 reads CASSTTGVPPYGYTF. Written as DNA, the CDR3 is TGCGCCAGCAGCACAACAGGGGTCCCTCCCTATGGCTACACCTTC. The V and J genes are TRBV5-1 and TRBJ1-2, with TRBD1 matching 7 bases. The CDR3 loop spans 15 amino acids. Looked up from germline, CDR1 is SGHRS and CDR2 is YFSETQ. V was pared by 4 bases and J by 4 bases, with 10 bases of the junction left unmatched.

This chain uses TRBV19 with TRBJ1-2, with D possibly TRBD1 on 5 matching bases. The germline gives CDR1 LNHDA, CDR2 SQIVND (reference sequence). The CDR3 is 15 residues long. The ends were cut back, 2 bases at V and 8 bases at J, with 18 bases in the middle. The CDR3 sequence: CASSITQPRGGGYTF. The CDR3 DNA reads as TGTGCCAGTAGTATAACACAGCCTCGGGGCGGGGGCTACACCTTC. The full variable domain, rest sourced from reference TRBV19 and TRBJ1-2, is DGGITQSPKYLFRKEGQNVTLSCEQNLNHDAMYWYRQDPGQGLRLIYYSQIVNDFQKGDIAEGYSVSREKKESFPLTVTSAQKNPTAFYLCASSITQPRGGGYTFGSGTRLTVV.

This sequence joins TRBV4-2 and TRBJ2-7; 7 bases fit TRBD2. Losses at the gene ends were 0 bases for V and 9 bases for J; bases not matched to a gene: 8. The germline V gene encodes CDR1 LGHNA and CDR2 YNFKEQ. This CDR3 is built from 14 residues. The CDR3 coding sequence is TGTGCCAGCAGCCAAGATCAGCTCGGGAGGTCGCAGTACTTC. Translation: CASSQDQLGRSQYF.

The rearrangement uses TRBV30 and TRBJ2-3, with a possible D match to TRBD1 (5 bases). V gave up 7 bases and J gave up 4 bases, with 12 bases separating them. The CDR3 sequence is 12 residues long. CDR1 and CDR2 from the germline V gene are GTSNPN and SVGIG (reference sequence). CDR3 sequence reads: CASSQGSDTQYF. DNA for the CDR3: TGTGCCTCGTCCCAGGGTTCAGATACGCAGTATTTT.

The genes are TRBV18 and TRBJ1-1, with D tentatively TRBD1 (5 bases). The V and J ends lost 5 bases and 0 bases respectively, with 16 bases between them. Germline V gene sequence: CDR1 KGHSH, CDR2 LQKENI. This CDR3 is 16 amino acids long. The DNA for the CDR3 is TGTGCCAGCTCATCTCCTCGGGGGACCATGAACACTGAAGCTTTCTTT. It specifies CASSSPRGTMNTEAFF.

This clonotype was seen only once. The chain has TRBV11-2 and TRBJ2-7; a possible D gene is TRBD2 (6 bases). V lost 5 bases and J 0 bases, leaving 20 bases between the germline ends. The CDR3 is made up of 17 amino acids. In germline, CDR1 is SGHAT, CDR2 FQNNGV. CDR3 in amino acids: CASSPLWRAGYSYEQYF. CDR3 coding DNA: TGTGCCAGCAGCCCCCTATGGAGGGCAGGATACTCCTACGAGCAGTACTTC.

With respect to this clonotype: One end of the junction varies from germline; a read error may be responsible. V gene TRBV3-1 combines with J gene TRBJ2-7, with unresolved D. This CDR3 is built from 14 residues. CDR1 and CDR2 (germline): LGHDT, YNNKEL (reference sequence). The CDR3 is CASNQTTASYEQYF. The CDR3 nucleotides read TGTGCCAGCAACCAAACCACAGCCTCCTACGAGCAGTACTTC.

The chain joins TRBV20-1 to TRBJ2-1, with 7 bases aligning to TRBD2. Germline trimming cut 3 bases from V and 1 base from J; bases unmatched to any gene: 6. Germline-derived CDR1 and CDR2 are DFQATT and SNEGSKA (reference sequence). The CDR3 contains 15 residues. The CDR3 sequence: CSARGGSSSYNEQFF. The CDR3 DNA is TGCAGTGCTAGGGGCGGGAGCTCATCCTACAATGAGCAGTTCTTC.

The sample holds a few counts of this clonotype. The chain uses TRBV7-2 and TRBJ2-7; D unclear. CDR1 SGHTA and CDR2 FQGNSA come from the germline V gene. Trimming removed 5 bases from V and 2 bases from J, with 7 bases in between. The CDR3 is made up of 12 amino acids. CDR3 bases: TGTGCCAGCAGCCTCAACCCCTACGAGCAGTACTTC. It specifies CASSLNPYEQYF.

J is TRBJ2-3 and V is TRBV29-1; the D gene is possibly TRBD2 (5 bases). From germline, CDR1 is SQVTM and CDR2 ANQGSEA. Trimming took 7 bases from V and 0 from J, leaving 8 bases between them. The CDR3 length is 12 residues. This chain's CDR3 is CSDSGSTDTQYF. CDR3 coding DNA: TGCAGCGACAGCGGAAGCACAGATACGCAGTATTTT.

The chain recombines TRBV2 with TRBJ2-6; D gene ambiguous. V was pared by 7 bases and J by 4 bases, with 14 bases between. Germline V gives CDR1 SNHLY, CDR2 FYNNEI. CDR3 length: 15 amino acids. The CDR3: CASIPSSTGANVLTF. CDR3 nucleotides: TGTGCCAGCATCCCAAGTAGCACCGGGGCCAACGTCCTGACTTTC.

The chain carries TRBV20-1 and TRBJ1-2; D gene unclear. Trimming took off 7 bases at V and 4 bases at J, with 7 bases between the two ends. Germline assignment: CDR1 DFQATT and CDR2 SNEGSKA (reference sequence). The CDR3 contains 10 residues. CDR3 DNA sequence: TGCAGTGGACGCGCCTATGGCTACACCTTC. It encodes CSGRAYGYTF.